Described below is a single TCR beta chain sequence and its context. Its antigen is as yet unknown. This sample was included in a study of cytomegalovirus exposure and HLA in healthy donors. J lost 0 bases, V lost 6 bases, and 11 bases had no gene match. This CDR3 contains 17 residues. Looked up from germline, CDR1 is SNHLY and CDR2 is FYNNEI. Points from the study as a whole: Many donors shared some public TCRs, even though most TCR sequences were rare. In an earlier analysis, productive rearrangement rates for most beta V segments clustered near 90% or 30%. A later analysis found TCR association rates differed by HLA locus, highest for DRB1 and lowest for HLA-C.

The primer mix had 60 Vbeta and 13 Jbeta primers. Assay: immunoSEQ multiplex PCR; the TCRdb copy retains only in-frame clones and omits some. The sample includes about 59,000 clones, 75% to 90% of them seen just once. The chain carries TRBV2 and TRBJ1-5, with 7 bases matching TRBD1. This receptor was identified in a woman aged 40 to 50 in good health and CMV-seronegative. Sequenced material: PBMCs. The CDR3: CASRPPGGSYSNQPQHF. The CDR3 nucleotides read TGTGCCAGCAGGCCCCCAGGGGGATCGTATAGCAATCAGCCCCAGCATTTT.